A selection of T cell receptor beta chains follows, all from one sample in a study of OX40 agonist ivuxolimab in advanced cancers. Using immunoSEQ multiplex PCR, the repertoire was profiled, and TCRdb retains in-frame clones only, with some absent. The table has approximately 50,000 clones, 75% to 90% seen once. The specimen comprised CD4+ or CD8+ T cells sorted from blood, sampled in a trial of the OX40 agonist ivuxolimab. These receptors came from an adult with an advanced solid tumor such as melanoma, head and neck, liver or kidney cancer. The CDR3 runs from the conserved cysteine through the conserved F or W. The order of the fields is J gene, CDR3 length, D gene, clone size, V gene, CDR3 protein, CDR3 DNA. D genes are given only for firm matches. Size is stated for part of the rows, as once, few or many counts, or as a class when the clone is expanded.

J gene: TRBJ1-4; CDR3 length: 15; D gene: .; clone size: .; V gene: TRBV4-3; CDR3 protein: CASSHAAGANEKLFF; CDR3 DNA: TGCGCCAGCAGCCACGCTGCCGGGGCCAATGAAAAACTGTTTTTT
J gene: TRBJ2-3; CDR3 length: 16; D gene: TRBD2; clone size: .; V gene: TRBV6-5; CDR3 protein: CASSYPRQRGIYTQYF; CDR3 DNA: TGTGCCAGCAGTTACCCTCGCCAGCGGGGTATTTATACGCAGTATTTT
J gene: TRBJ2-7; CDR3 length: 14; D gene: .; clone size: .; V gene: TRBV19; CDR3 protein: CASSARTMTYEQYF; CDR3 DNA: TGTGCCAGTAGTGCGAGGACTATGACCTACGAGCAGTACTTC
J gene: TRBJ1-1; CDR3 length: 16; D gene: .; clone size: once; V gene: TRBV11-2; CDR3 protein: CASSTGGKRMNTEAFF; CDR3 DNA: TGTGCCAGCAGCACCGGGGGAAAACGAATGAACACTGAAGCTTTCTTT
J gene: TRBJ2-1; CDR3 length: 14; D gene: TRBD2; clone size: .; V gene: TRBV15; CDR3 protein: CATEGGGAYNEQFF; CDR3 DNA: TGTGCCACCGAGGGCGGGGGGGCCTACAATGAGCAGTTCTTC
J gene: TRBJ2-7; CDR3 length: 13; D gene: .; clone size: .; V gene: TRBV7-3; CDR3 protein: CASSPTGSYEQYF; CDR3 DNA: TGTGCCAGCAGCCCGACAGGTTCCTACGAGCAGTACTTC
J gene: TRBJ1-1; CDR3 length: 14; D gene: .; clone size: .; V gene: TRBV7-2; CDR3 protein: CASSGTAVNTEAFF; CDR3 DNA: TGTGCCAGCAGCGGTACGGCGGTGAACACTGAAGCTTTCTTT
J gene: TRBJ2-7; CDR3 length: 16; D gene: TRBD2; clone size: .; V gene: TRBV7-2; CDR3 protein: CASSFPSGGASYEQYF; CDR3 DNA: TGTGCCAGCAGCTTTCCGAGCGGGGGGGCCTCCTACGAGCAGTACTTC
J gene: TRBJ1-1; CDR3 length: 15; D gene: .; clone size: once; V gene: TRBV28; CDR3 protein: CASSFYLVRGSEAFF; CDR3 DNA: TGTGCCAGCAGTTTTTATCTTGTTAGGGGCAGTGAAGCTTTCTTT
J gene: TRBJ2-7; CDR3 length: 15; D gene: TRBD1; clone size: .; V gene: TRBV27; CDR3 protein: CASSLGGTGPYEQYF; CDR3 DNA: TGTGCCAGCAGTCTAGGAGGGACAGGGCCCTACGAGCAGTACTTC
J gene: TRBJ2-3; CDR3 length: 14; D gene: TRBD2; clone size: .; V gene: TRBV9; CDR3 protein: CASSEGLGLDTQYF; CDR3 DNA: TGTGCCAGCAGCGAGGGACTAGGCTTAGATACGCAGTATTTT
J gene: TRBJ2-7; CDR3 length: 14; D gene: .; clone size: once; V gene: TRBV7-2; CDR3 protein: CASSLGGEIYEQYF; CDR3 DNA: TGTGCCAGCAGCTTAGGGGGGGAAATCTACGAGCAGTACTTC
J gene: TRBJ1-4; CDR3 length: 21; D gene: .; clone size: .; V gene: TRBV1; CDR3 protein: CTSSQVKRDRWTLATNEKLFF; CDR3 DNA: TGCACCAGCAGCCAAGTGAAAAGGGACAGGTGGACCCTAGCTACTAATGAAAAACTGTTTTTT
J gene: TRBJ1-2; CDR3 length: 15; D gene: TRBD1; clone size: .; V gene: TRBV7-9; CDR3 protein: CASSQPGQGTYGYTF; CDR3 DNA: TGTGCCAGCAGCCAGCCGGGACAGGGAACCTATGGCTACACCTTC
J gene: TRBJ2-3; CDR3 length: 16; D gene: .; clone size: .; V gene: TRBV4-2; CDR3 protein: CASSQRRGISTDTQYF; CDR3 DNA: TGTGCCAGCAGCCAGCGGCGGGGAATTAGCACAGATACGCAGTATTTT
J gene: TRBJ2-1; CDR3 length: 14; D gene: .; clone size: few; V gene: TRBV4-3; CDR3 protein: CASSQGQHDNEQFF; CDR3 DNA: TGCGCCAGCAGCCAAGGACAGCACGACAATGAGCAGTTCTTC
J gene: TRBJ1-1; CDR3 length: 15; D gene: .; clone size: .; V gene: TRBV6-1; CDR3 protein: CASSEALGHRAEAFF; CDR3 DNA: TGTGCCAGCAGTGAAGCGCTGGGACATCGCGCTGAAGCTTTCTTT
J gene: TRBJ1-1; CDR3 length: 12; D gene: .; clone size: .; V gene: TRBV29-1; CDR3 protein: CSAQHMNTEAFF; CDR3 DNA: TGCAGCGCCCAACACATGAACACTGAAGCTTTCTTT
J gene: TRBJ1-2; CDR3 length: 14; D gene: .; clone size: once; V gene: TRBV7-2; CDR3 protein: CASSDTTGPGPFTF; CDR3 DNA: TGTGCCAGCAGCGATACTACAGGCCCGGGGCCCTTCACCTTC
J gene: TRBJ2-3; CDR3 length: 16; D gene: .; clone size: .; V gene: TRBV4-1; CDR3 protein: CASSQVMGVSTDTQYF; CDR3 DNA: TGCGCCAGCAGCCAGGTGATGGGGGTTTCCACAGATACGCAGTATTTT
J gene: TRBJ2-5; CDR3 length: 14; D gene: .; clone size: .; V gene: TRBV27; CDR3 protein: CASLSTSLGETQYF; CDR3 DNA: TGTGCCAGCCTCTCTACTAGCCTTGGCGAGACCCAGTACTTC
J gene: TRBJ2-1; CDR3 length: 15; D gene: TRBD1; clone size: .; V gene: TRBV5-1; CDR3 protein: CASSMGQESYNEQFF; CDR3 DNA: TGCGCCAGCAGCATGGGACAGGAGAGTTACAATGAGCAGTTCTTC
J gene: TRBJ2-2; CDR3 length: 17; D gene: TRBD2; clone size: .; V gene: TRBV10-3; CDR3 protein: CAIRGTSGGTNTGELFF; CDR3 DNA: TGTGCCATCAGAGGGACTAGCGGGGGAACGAACACCGGGGAGCTGTTTTTT
J gene: TRBJ1-2; CDR3 length: 12; D gene: .; clone size: .; V gene: TRBV29-1; CDR3 protein: CSVEEWSDGYTF; CDR3 DNA: TGCAGCGTTGAAGAGTGGAGTGATGGCTACACCTTC
J gene: TRBJ2-1; CDR3 length: 15; D gene: .; clone size: .; V gene: TRBV7-7; CDR3 protein: CASSETVNGGNEQFF; CDR3 DNA: TGTGCTAGCAGCGAGACAGTGAACGGGGGCAATGAGCAGTTCTTC
J gene: TRBJ2-1; CDR3 length: 14; D gene: .; clone size: .; V gene: TRBV30; CDR3 protein: CAWARGGPIFEQFF; CDR3 DNA: TGTGCCTGGGCCAGGGGGGGGCCCATTTTTGAGCAGTTCTTC
J gene: TRBJ1-5; CDR3 length: 15; D gene: .; clone size: .; V gene: TRBV30; CDR3 protein: CAWSVPVGFNQPQHF; CDR3 DNA: TGTGCCTGGAGTGTACCTGTAGGCTTCAATCAGCCCCAGCATTTT
J gene: TRBJ2-7; CDR3 length: 14; D gene: TRBD2; clone size: .; V gene: TRBV6-6; CDR3 protein: CASSLAGDPYEQYF; CDR3 DNA: TGTGCCAGCAGCCTAGCGGGGGACCCCTACGAGCAGTACTTC
J gene: TRBJ2-1; CDR3 length: 17; D gene: .; clone size: once; V gene: TRBV4-2; CDR3 protein: CASSQAVVGSSYNEQFF; CDR3 DNA: TGTGCCAGCAGCCAAGCTGTGGTCGGGAGCTCCTACAATGAGCAGTTCTTC
J gene: TRBJ1-4; CDR3 length: 13; D gene: .; clone size: .; V gene: TRBV30; CDR3 protein: CAWSHGVNEKLFF; CDR3 DNA: TGTGCCTGGAGTCACGGAGTAAATGAAAAACTGTTTTTT
J gene: TRBJ1-1; CDR3 length: 14; D gene: .; clone size: .; V gene: TRBV18; CDR3 protein: CASSPESWATEAFF; CDR3 DNA: TGTGCCAGCTCACCCGAAAGTTGGGCAACTGAAGCTTTCTTT
J gene: TRBJ1-4; CDR3 length: 15; D gene: TRBD1; clone size: .; V gene: TRBV4-3; CDR3 protein: CASSQYRGSGEKLFF; CDR3 DNA: TGCGCCAGCAGCCAATACAGGGGGTCAGGTGAAAAACTGTTTTTT
J gene: TRBJ1-6; CDR3 length: 19; D gene: .; clone size: .; V gene: TRBV19; CDR3 protein: CASSKYRDGFSSYNSPLHF; CDR3 DNA: TGTGCCAGTAGTAAATACCGAGACGGGTTCAGCTCCTATAATTCACCCCTCCACTTT
J gene: TRBJ1-2; CDR3 length: 19; D gene: .; clone size: .; V gene: TRBV2; CDR3 protein: CASSEVVTSSSSLNYGYTF; CDR3 DNA: TGTGCCAGCAGTGAGGTGGTGACCTCTTCTTCCAGTTTAAACTATGGCTACACCTTC
J gene: TRBJ1-1; CDR3 length: 15; D gene: TRBD1; clone size: .; V gene: TRBV6-5; CDR3 protein: CASSYSGTANTEAFF; CDR3 DNA: TGTGCCAGCAGTTACTCAGGGACAGCTAACACTGAAGCTTTCTTT
J gene: TRBJ2-7; CDR3 length: 12; D gene: .; clone size: .; V gene: TRBV10-3; CDR3 protein: CAISEGRTEQYF; CDR3 DNA: TGTGCCATCAGCGAAGGAAGGACCGAGCAGTACTTC